This T cell receptor beta chain was recorded in a study of T-cell memory formation after mild COVID-19. About the research overall: TCR clusters mostly belonged to single donors. Study-level results: Detection of some responders pre-infection suggested pre-existing cross-reactive memory T cells participated. From day 15 to 85, contracting clones were balanced between CD4 and CD8, whereas later expanders leaned toward CD4+. For contracting clones, CD4+ ones sat mainly in CM and EM, CD8+ in EMRA.

Many counts were recorded for this clonotype. The antigen remains undetermined. The CDR3 runs 15 residues. Germline V gene data show CDR1 as MDHEN and CDR2 as SYDVKM. V gave up 5 bases and J gave up 3 bases; unmatched junction bases: 10. TCRdb fed the 5' RACE reads into MiXCR, producing one record per CDR3 protein. The repertoire includes approximately 260,000 distinct CDR3 sequences, approximately 18% of them detected once, and 23% sits in the top ten. The TCR was taken from a man aged 18 to 29 who had mild COVID-19 (a few samples of this study predate the infection). Cell type and time point are not known. Sequencing was performed on PBMCs or a T cell subset sorted from them (not recorded which). The chain combines TRBV28 with TRBJ2-7; 7 bases agree with TRBD2. In nucleotides, the CDR3 is TGTGCCAGCAGTCCGGGGGGAGCGGGGCGCTACGAGCAGTACTTC. Translated, it gives CASSPGGAGRYEQYF.